This T cell receptor beta chain was found in a study of blood T cell repertoires in COVID-19. As for the study in general: Whether acute or convalescent, the COVID-19 samples came from the United States, Italy and Spain.

Measured with immunoSEQ multiplex PCR; TCRdb has only the in-frame clones, and not every one. The sample holds about 65,000 clones, about 88% seen once. Germline assignment: CDR1 SGDLS and CDR2 YYNGEE. V was pared by 3 bases and J by 4 bases, with 16 bases between. CDR3 length equals 15 residues. The sequencing sample was made of peripheral blood. The receptor was isolated from a man between 60 and 75 years old with acute or convalescent COVID-19. The V call is TRBV9, the J call TRBJ1-2, with D perhaps TRBD1 (6 bases). DNA for the CDR3: TGTGCCAGCAGCGAGGGGACATCGGGAGGCTATGGCTACACCTTC. Its translation: CASSEGTSGGYGYTF. Using reference TRBV9 and TRBJ1-2 for the parts outside the CDR3, the full variable domain is DSGVTQTPKHLITATGQRVTLRCSPRSGDLSVYWYQQSLDQGLQFLIQYYNGEERAKGNILERFSAQQFPDLHSELNLSSLELGDSALYFCASSEGTSGGYGYTFGSGTRLTVV.